This T cell receptor (beta chain) was captured by sequencing in a study of T cell responses to AZD1222 COVID-19 vaccine. TCRdb's table, derived via immunoSEQ multiplex PCR, lists solely in-frame clones and lacks some. The top ten clones hold about 15% of a sample with some 56,000 clones, 70% to 90% of them seen once. The CDR3 is 15 residues long. V was trimmed by 4 bases and J by 4 bases, leaving 14 bases between them. The V gene's germline CDR1 is SGHKS and CDR2 YYEKEE (reference sequence). About this clone itself: The antigen remains unidentified.

Study results and caveats: Clonal diversity was possibly underestimated, and the donors were mostly white British, with more females.

The chain employs TRBV5-5 and TRBJ1-4; D gene unclear. The TCR was taken from an adult in good health. Material: peripheral blood, obtained on day 0 of AZD1222 vaccination. DNA of the CDR3: TGTGCCAGCAGCCGGAGGAATGGGGTTAATGAAAAACTGTTTTTT. Protein product: CASSRRNGVNEKLFF.